A single sample gave rise to the 21 T cell receptor beta chains below, sequenced in a study of blood T cell repertoires in COVID-19. Some clones are missing from TCRdb's copy, which holds only in-frame ones; the method was immunoSEQ multiplex PCR. The sample carries about 140,000 clones, 80% to 90% recorded once. The material sequenced was peripheral blood. The receptors derive from a woman in her thirties or forties with acute or convalescent COVID-19.

There are a few counts of this clone. The chain links TRBV12-3 or TRBV12-4 to TRBJ1-2; D remains unclear. CDR3 length: 13 residues. V was clipped by 6 bases and J by 8 bases, with 16 bases between them. In DNA form, the CDR3 reads TGTGCCAGCAGCTACCAATCAGACTCCGGCTACACCTTC. It is translated as CASSYQSDSGYTF.

The gene calls are TRBV4-3 and TRBJ2-5; 7 bases fit TRBD2. Per germline, CDR1 LGHNA and CDR2 YSLEER. The CDR3 is made up of 16 amino acids. The V and J ends lost 4 bases and 5 bases, in that order; junction bases with no gene match: 13. CDR3 in amino acids: CASSREGAGVRETQYF. The CDR3 DNA sequence: TGCGCCAGCAGCCGGGAAGGGGCGGGAGTTAGGGAGACCCAGTACTTC.

The chain is built from TRBV19 and TRBJ1-4; D is ambiguous. Germline V gene data show CDR1 as LNHDA and CDR2 as SQIVND (reference sequence). Trimming took off 7 bases at V and 3 bases at J, with 9 bases between the two ends. The CDR3 spans 13 residues. CDR3 amino acids: CASTRGSNEKLFF. As DNA, the CDR3 is TGTGCCAGTACGAGAGGGTCTAATGAAAAACTGTTTTTT.

This clone was detected only once. J is TRBJ1-2 and V is TRBV30; 9 positions agree with TRBD1. The CDR3 consists of 13 residues. After removal of 0 bases from V and 8 bases from J, the junction contained 4 bases not matched to a gene. CDR1 is GTSNPN, CDR2 SVGIG, per germline (reference sequence). The CDR3 protein is CAWSVGTGYGYTF. DNA for the CDR3: TGTGCCTGGAGTGTGGGGACAGGGTACGGCTACACCTTC.

The genes are TRBV3-1 (or the pseudogene TRBV3-2) and TRBJ2-3; 14 positions agree with TRBD2. The CDR3 spans 22 residues. V was pared by 0 bases and J by 6 bases, with 20 bases of the junction left unmatched. Germline CDR1 LGHDT, CDR2 YNNKEL (reference sequence). CDR3 sequence: CASSQDHLGLAGDIPPGDTQYF. CDR3 DNA: TGTGCCAGCAGCCAAGACCACCTGGGACTAGCGGGGGACATACCGCCAGGGGATACGCAGTATTTT.

This chain uses TRBV11-3 with TRBJ2-5, with a weak D call TRBD1 (6 bases). CDR1 is SGHNT and CDR2 is YENEEA in the germline V gene. Trimming shortened V by 2 bases and J by 3 bases, and 7 bases separated the two germline ends. The CDR3 has 13 residues. The CDR3 DNA sequence: TGTGCCAGCAGCTTAACAGGGAAAGAGACCCAGTACTTC. Residues: CASSLTGKETQYF.

This clone appeared many times. The chain carries TRBV3-1 (or the pseudogene TRBV3-2) and TRBJ1-6, with no clear D. V gave up 3 bases and J gave up 9 bases, with 9 bases separating them. Germline lookup yields CDR1 LGHDT and CDR2 YNNKEL (reference sequence). The CDR3 spans 13 residues. CDR3 in DNA: TGTGCCAGCAGCCAGGGCCTCAGTTCACCCCTCCACTTT. Amino acid sequence: CASSQGLSSPLHF.

This chain joins TRBV27 and TRBJ2-5, with 8 bases lining up with TRBD2. V trimming: 2 bases; J trimming: 5 bases; junction bases outside the gene matches: 7. Per the germline V gene, CDR1 is MNHEY and CDR2 is SMNVEV (reference sequence). The CDR3 has 15 residues. The CDR3 is CASSLIAGLGETQYF. CDR3 DNA: TGTGCCAGCAGTTTAATAGCGGGGTTGGGGGAGACCCAGTACTTC.

J is TRBJ1-3 and V is TRBV4-1; D remains ambiguous. Looked up from germline, CDR1 is MGHRA and CDR2 is YSYEKL. The V gene lost 2 bases and the J gene lost 0 bases, with 11 bases spanning the gap. This CDR3 contains 16 residues. The DNA of the CDR3 is TGCGCCAGCAGCCAATTATTCCGGAGCTCTGGAAACACCATATATTTT. Its protein product is CASSQLFRSSGNTIYF.

V usage is TRBV11-2 and J usage is TRBJ2-2, with D possibly being TRBD2 (6 bases). Trimming removed 5 bases at V and 0 bases at J, with 13 bases between. The CDR3 spans 16 residues. Germline values: CDR1 SGHAT, CDR2 FQNNGV. CDR3 region: CASSGGYTPNTGELFF. The CDR3 nucleotides read TGTGCCAGCAGCGGGGGGTACACCCCGAACACCGGGGAGCTGTTTTTT.

J is TRBJ2-2 and V is TRBV19, with D unresolved. Per germline, CDR1 LNHDA and CDR2 SQIVND (reference sequence). CDR3 length equals 12 residues. Between the trimmed V and J ends, which lost 11 bases and 8 bases, there was a span of 15 bases. The CDR3 spells CAPVKSSGELFF. CDR3 DNA sequence: TGTGCCCCAGTAAAGTCATCGGGGGAGCTGTTTTTT.

The chain couples TRBV7-7 to TRBJ1-6, with 7 bases matching TRBD1. Trimming removed 2 bases from V and 6 bases from J; junction bases left unmatched: 19. CDR1 and CDR2 from the germline V gene are SSHAT and FNYEAQ (reference sequence). The CDR3 is 20 amino acids. CDR3 in DNA: TGTGCCAGCAGCTTAAGGACAGGATTAGTCCCCTCGGGGCTTAATTCACCCCTCCACTTT. Translation: CASSLRTGLVPSGLNSPLHF.

The chain links TRBV2 to TRBJ2-3, with D possibly matching TRBD2 (6 bases). CDR3 size: 15 residues. The germline V and J ends were trimmed by 3 bases and 2 bases, with 12 bases remaining between them. Looked up from germline, CDR1 is SNHLY and CDR2 is FYNNEI. Here the CDR3 DNA reads TGTGCCAGCAGTGATGGACTATCGCCCACAGATACGCAGTATTTT. Its protein product is CASSDGLSPTDTQYF.

The chain employs TRBV19 and TRBJ1-2, with a possible D match to TRBD1 (5 bases). Between the trimmed V and J ends, which lost 6 bases and 8 bases, there was a span of 19 bases. Germline loops: CDR1 LNHDA, CDR2 SQIVND (reference sequence). This CDR3 comprises 14 residues. The CDR3 sequence is CASSPPGWLGGYTF. In nucleotides, the CDR3 is TGTGCCAGTAGCCCCCCAGGGTGGCTTGGAGGCTACACCTTC.

The rearrangement uses TRBV5-1 and TRBJ1-4; D ambiguous. The CDR3 runs to 14 residues. Trimming cost V 4 bases and J 13 bases, with 20 bases left between them. CDR1 SGHRS and CDR2 YFSETQ come from the germline V gene. CDR3 nucleotide sequence: TGCGCCAGCAGCCTGAGGGATCAAACGGGAGGACTGTTTTTT. Translating gives CASSLRDQTGGLFF.

This chain connects TRBV3-1 (or the pseudogene TRBV3-2) to TRBJ2-2; 10 nucleotides line up with TRBD1. The germline V gene encodes CDR1 LGHDT and CDR2 YNNKEL (reference sequence). The CDR3 is 19 residues long. Trimming took 5 bases from V and 7 from J; bases not matched to a gene: 19. The CDR3 loop reads CASSLSFRRQGANDGELFF. CDR3 DNA sequence: TGTGCCAGCAGCTTATCTTTCCGGCGACAGGGGGCTAACGACGGGGAGCTGTTTTTT.

The chain is built from TRBV10-3 and TRBJ1-4, with a tentative D call TRBD1 (6 bases). The CDR3 covers 13 residues. CDR1 and CDR2 (germline): ENHRY, SYGVKD. V gave up 3 bases and J gave up 11 bases, with 13 bases separating them. In DNA form, the CDR3 reads TGTGCCATCAGTGACAGGGAGGGGGATAAACTGTTTTTT. Translated: CAISDREGDKLFF.

This clone showed up just a few times. The chain couples TRBV9 to TRBJ2-5, with 8 bases lining up with TRBD2. V lost 3 bases to trimming and J lost 7 bases; unmatched junction nucleotides: 8. CDR1 is SGDLS, CDR2 YYNGEE, per germline. The CDR3 is 14 residues long. The CDR3 DNA reads TGTGCCAGCAGCGCGACTAGCGCTGATTTGACCCAGTACTTC. Translating it yields CASSATSADLTQYF.

The chain recombines TRBV3-1 (or the pseudogene TRBV3-2) with TRBJ2-5; 7 positions match TRBD2. V shed 1 base, J shed 1 base, and the junction held 3 bases outside the gene matches. This CDR3 is 15 amino acids long. Germline loops: CDR1 LGHDT, CDR2 YNNKEL (reference sequence). CDR3 sequence (DNA): TGTGCCAGCAGCCAAGGGGCGGGAGTCCAAGAGACCCAGTACTTC. Amino acid sequence: CASSQGAGVQETQYF.

The chain employs TRBV6-5 and TRBJ2-2; tentative D call: TRBD1 (6 bases). Germline loops: CDR1 MNHEY, CDR2 SVGAGI. The CDR3 has 15 residues. The V and J ends lost 0 bases and 7 bases respectively, with 12 bases between them. CDR3 protein: CASSYSPGVDGELFF. For the CDR3, the DNA is TGTGCCAGCAGTTACTCACCAGGGGTGGACGGGGAGCTGTTTTTT.

The chain recombines TRBV6-6 with TRBJ1-5, with no clear D. From germline, CDR1 is MNHNY and CDR2 SVGAGI (reference sequence). The CDR3 covers 13 residues. Trimming shortened V by 8 bases and J by 3 bases, and 11 bases separated the two germline ends. DNA of the CDR3: TGTGCCAGCGTTATGGGCGTCAATCAGCCCCAGCATTTT. It yields the protein CASVMGVNQPQHF.